The 12 T cell receptor beta chains reported below all come from one sample, sequenced in a study of cytomegalovirus exposure and HLA in healthy donors. In the PCR, 60 Vbeta and 13 Jbeta primers were used. Assay used: immunoSEQ multiplex PCR; TCRdb lists only in-frame clones, some missing. The sample shows roughly 150,000 clones, approximately 71% of them seen only once. Sequenced sample: PBMCs. The receptors originated from a young man in good health and CMV-seropositive.

The chain employs TRBV18 and TRBJ2-7, with 7 bases that match TRBD2. The V gene end was trimmed by 5 bases and the J gene end by 6 bases; junction bases not matched to a gene: 13. Per the germline V gene, CDR1 is KGHSH and CDR2 is LQKENI. The CDR3 spans 15 residues. The CDR3 reads CASSSFERGRGEQYF. In nucleotides, the CDR3 is TGTGCCAGCTCAAGTTTCGAGCGGGGAAGGGGCGAGCAGTACTTC.

The chain combines TRBV5-1 with TRBJ2-2, with D maybe TRBD2 (6 bases). The CDR3 is 16 residues long. Germline CDR1 SGHRS, CDR2 YFSETQ. V dropped 1 base and J dropped 4 bases, with 14 bases sitting between them. In DNA, the CDR3 is TGCGCCAGCAGCTTGAGGGACTTCCGAACCACCGGGGAGCTGTTTTTT. This encodes CASSLRDFRTTGELFF.

This clone came up once. The chain carries TRBV29-1 and TRBJ2-7, with TRBD1 matching over 9 bases. CDR1 and CDR2 from the germline V gene are SQVTM and ANQGSEA. V dropped 5 bases and J dropped 3; count of bases not matched to a gene: 11. The CDR3 length is 15 residues. The CDR3 DNA sequence: TGCAGCGTTCAACCAACCGGGACAGGGTACTACGAGCAGTACTTC. Its translation: CSVQPTGTGYYEQYF.

The chain couples TRBV2 to TRBJ2-1; 8 positions agree with TRBD1. Trimming cost V 0 bases and J 8 bases; bases outside gene matches: 12. CDR3 length: 17 amino acids. Germline lookup yields CDR1 SNHLY and CDR2 FYNNEI. CDR3 amino acids: CASSEAPDRVSYDEQFF. The DNA for the CDR3 is TGTGCCAGCAGTGAAGCGCCGGACAGGGTGTCTTACGATGAGCAGTTCTTC.

The gene calls are TRBV30 and TRBJ1-6, with D tentatively TRBD1 (6 bases). CDR3 length equals 14 residues. The germline gives CDR1 GTSNPN, CDR2 SVGIG (reference sequence). Trimming shortened V by 4 bases and J by 6 bases, and 13 bases separated the two germline ends. The CDR3 DNA sequence: TGTGCCTGGAAGGGGAACAGGGTTAATTCACCCCTCCACTTT. Protein: CAWKGNRVNSPLHF.

This clone showed up just a few times. The V gene is TRBV5-4, the J gene TRBJ2-2; D is perhaps TRBD2 (6 bases). V dropped 4 bases and J dropped 0 bases, with 10 bases sitting between them. The V gene's germline CDR1 is SGHNT and CDR2 YYREEE (reference sequence). CDR3 length equals 15 residues. The CDR3 region is CASSPSSANTGELFF. The DNA for the CDR3 is TGTGCCAGCAGCCCCTCTAGCGCGAACACCGGGGAGCTGTTTTTT.

As for this clone: Relative to the germline gene, one junction end is altered; a read error may explain this. V and J are TRBV15 and TRBJ2-2; no firm D call. Germline loops: CDR1 LNHNV, CDR2 YYDKDF (reference sequence). The CDR3 is 16 residues long. This CDR3 reads CASSRDRFGNTGELFF. The CDR3 DNA sequence: TGTGCCTCCAGCAGAGATCGGTTTGGGAACACCGGGGAGCTGTTTTTT. The full variable domain, rest sourced from reference TRBV15 and TRBJ2-2, is DAMVIQNPRYQVTQFGKPVTLSCSQTLNHNVMYWYQQKSSQAPKLLFHYYDKDFNNEADTPDNFQSRRPNTSFCFLDIRSPGLGDTAMYLCASSRDRFGNTGELFFGEGSRLTVL.

This clone has a single count. The J gene is TRBJ2-2, the V gene TRBV11-2; 9 nucleotides line up with TRBD1. This CDR3 contains 16 residues. The germline gives CDR1 SGHAT, CDR2 FQNNGV. V trimming: 4 bases; J trimming: 0 bases; junction bases outside the gene matches: 3. The DNA of the CDR3 is TGTGCCAGCAGCTCGACAGGGGGGCCGAACACCGGGGAGCTGTTTTTT. Translated: CASSSTGGPNTGELFF.

This clone was seen more than once but under ten times. CDR3 protein: CAISDPRDTYEQYF. Written as DNA, the CDR3 is TGTGCCATCAGTGACCCCCGGGACACCTACGAGCAGTACTTC. This chain links TRBV10-3 with TRBJ2-5; weak D call: TRBD1 (6 bases). The tail of the sequence fits TRBJ2-7 better, so the J call may be wrong. Germline assignment: CDR1 ENHRY and CDR2 SYGVKD. The CDR3 loop spans 14 amino acids.

This chain links TRBV4-2 with TRBJ2-1; 7 nucleotides match TRBD1. The CDR3 consists of 17 residues. The germline CDR1 and CDR2 sequences are LGHNA and YNFKEQ. The J segment lost 3 bases and the V segment lost 0 bases, leaving 8 bases of the junction unmatched. This chain's CDR3 is CASSQDMVAGGYNEQFF. CDR3 in DNA: TGTGCCAGCAGCCAAGATATGGTTGCAGGGGGCTACAATGAGCAGTTCTTC.

V is TRBV6-1 and J is TRBJ2-3; D may be TRBD2 (7 bases). This CDR3 spans 15 amino acids. Trimming stripped 3 bases from V and 2 bases from J, with 12 bases between. Looked up from germline, CDR1 is MNHNS and CDR2 is SASEGT. The CDR3 loop reads CASSDQAGHTDTQYF. The CDR3 bases are TGTGCCAGCAGTGATCAAGCGGGACACACAGATACGCAGTATTTT.

This clone showed up just a few times. This chain joins TRBV5-1 and TRBJ2-2; TRBD2 agrees at 7 bases. Germline V gene sequence: CDR1 SGHRS, CDR2 YFSETQ. The J segment lost 1 base and the V segment lost 0 bases, leaving 3 bases of the junction unmatched. The CDR3 has 16 amino acids. Written as DNA, the CDR3 is TGCGCCAGCAGCTTGGGTCCGGGAGGGAACACCGGGGAGCTGTTTTTT. It translates to CASSLGPGGNTGELFF.